This T cell receptor beta chain emerged from a study of blood T cell repertoires in COVID-19. About the study: T cells, B-cell-depleted T cells, or PBMCs provided the cDNA or gDNA that served as material.

CDR3 length: 15 amino acids. Germline V lookup: CDR1 SGHDN, CDR2 FVKESK. Trimming took 1 base from V and 3 from J, leaving 12 bases between them. Measured with immunoSEQ multiplex PCR; TCRdb has only the in-frame clones, and not every one. The sample includes approximately 170,000 clones, 75% to 85% of them seen just once. This clone was counted a single time. Recovered Cohort 3 donors showed two negative PCRs, clearance, or symptom resolution. The specimen was PBMCs or T cells enriched from blood (not recorded which). The chain recombines TRBV14 with TRBJ1-2; unclear D gene. This sequence originates from a man aged 40-49 years who had recovered from COVID-19. The CDR3 is CASSQGNRGYYGYTF. In nucleotides, the CDR3 is TGTGCCAGCAGCCAAGGAAACCGCGGGTACTATGGCTACACCTTC.